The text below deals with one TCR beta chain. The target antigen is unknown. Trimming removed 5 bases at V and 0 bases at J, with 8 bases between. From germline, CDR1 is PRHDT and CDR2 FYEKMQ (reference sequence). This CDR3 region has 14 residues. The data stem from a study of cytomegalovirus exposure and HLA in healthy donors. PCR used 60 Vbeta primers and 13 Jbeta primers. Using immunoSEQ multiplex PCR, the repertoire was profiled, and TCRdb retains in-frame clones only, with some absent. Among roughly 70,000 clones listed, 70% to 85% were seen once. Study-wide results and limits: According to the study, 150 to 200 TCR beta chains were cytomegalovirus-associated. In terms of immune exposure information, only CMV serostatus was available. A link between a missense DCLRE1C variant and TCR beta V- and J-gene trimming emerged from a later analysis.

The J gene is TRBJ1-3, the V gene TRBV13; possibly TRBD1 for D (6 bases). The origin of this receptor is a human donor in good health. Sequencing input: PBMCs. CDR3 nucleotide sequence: TGTGCCAGCAGCGAACAGGGCTCTGGAAACACCATATATTTT. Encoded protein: CASSEQGSGNTIYF.